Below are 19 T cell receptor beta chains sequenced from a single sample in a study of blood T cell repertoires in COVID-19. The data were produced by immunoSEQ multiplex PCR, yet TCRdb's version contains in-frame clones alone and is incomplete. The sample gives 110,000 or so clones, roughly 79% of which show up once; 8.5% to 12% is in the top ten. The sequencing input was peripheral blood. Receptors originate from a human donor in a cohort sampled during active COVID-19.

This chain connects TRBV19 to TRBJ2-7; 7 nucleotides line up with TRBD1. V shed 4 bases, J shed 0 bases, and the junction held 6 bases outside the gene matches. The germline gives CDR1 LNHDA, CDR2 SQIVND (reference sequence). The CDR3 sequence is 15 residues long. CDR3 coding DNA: TGTGCCAGTAGTACCGGGACAGTGAGCTCCTACGAGCAGTACTTC. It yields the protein CASSTGTVSSYEQYF.

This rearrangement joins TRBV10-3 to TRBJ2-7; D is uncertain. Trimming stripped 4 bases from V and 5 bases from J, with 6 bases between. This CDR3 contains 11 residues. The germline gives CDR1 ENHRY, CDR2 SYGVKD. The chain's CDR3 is CAISVRDEQYF. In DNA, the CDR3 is TGTGCCATCAGTGTACGAGACGAGCAGTACTTC.

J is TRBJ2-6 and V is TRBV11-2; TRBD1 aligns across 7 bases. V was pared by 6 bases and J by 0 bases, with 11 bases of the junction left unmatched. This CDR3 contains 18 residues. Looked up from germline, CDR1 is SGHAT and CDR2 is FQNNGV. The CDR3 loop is CASSSKGAPGSGANVLTF. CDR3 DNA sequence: TGTGCCAGCAGTTCTAAGGGGGCGCCCGGCTCTGGGGCCAACGTCCTGACTTTC.

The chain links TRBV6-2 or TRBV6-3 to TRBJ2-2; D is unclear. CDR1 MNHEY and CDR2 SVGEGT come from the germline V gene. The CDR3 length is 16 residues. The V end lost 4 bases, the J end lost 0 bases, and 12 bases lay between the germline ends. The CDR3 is CASSSRFGPNTGELFF. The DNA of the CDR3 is TGTGCCAGCAGTTCCCGGTTCGGTCCGAACACCGGGGAGCTGTTTTTT.

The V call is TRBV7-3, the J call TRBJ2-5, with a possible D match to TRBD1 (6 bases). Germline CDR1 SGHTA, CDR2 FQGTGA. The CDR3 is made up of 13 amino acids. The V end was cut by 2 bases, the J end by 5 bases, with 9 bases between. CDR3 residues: CASSLGGRETQYF. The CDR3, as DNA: TGTGCCAGCAGCTTAGGGGGCCGTGAGACCCAGTACTTC.

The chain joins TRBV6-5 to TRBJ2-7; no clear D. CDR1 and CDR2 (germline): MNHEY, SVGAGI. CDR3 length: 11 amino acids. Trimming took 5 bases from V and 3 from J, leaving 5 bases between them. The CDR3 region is CASSNLYEQYF. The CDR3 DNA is TGTGCCAGCAGTAATCTCTACGAGCAGTACTTC.

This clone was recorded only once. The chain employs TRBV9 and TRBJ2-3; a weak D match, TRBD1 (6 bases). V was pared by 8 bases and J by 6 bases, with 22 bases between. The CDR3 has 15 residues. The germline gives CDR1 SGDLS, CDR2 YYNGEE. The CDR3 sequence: CASAPGHTIGDTQYF. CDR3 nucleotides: TGTGCCAGTGCCCCGGGACATACAATAGGGGATACGCAGTATTTT.

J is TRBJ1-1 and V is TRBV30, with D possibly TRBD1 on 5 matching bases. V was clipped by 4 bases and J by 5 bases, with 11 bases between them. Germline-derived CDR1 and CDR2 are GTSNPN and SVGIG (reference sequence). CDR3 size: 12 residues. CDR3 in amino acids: CAWIRVSTEAFF. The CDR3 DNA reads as TGTGCCTGGATCAGGGTCTCAACTGAAGCTTTCTTT. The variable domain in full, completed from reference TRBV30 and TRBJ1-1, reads SQTIHQWPATLVQPVGSPLSLECTVEGTSNPNLYWYRQAAGRGLQLLFYSVGIGQISSEVPQNLSASRPQDRQFILSSKKLLLSDSGFYLCAWIRVSTEAFFGQGTRLTVV.

The CDR3 region is CASSLGDQPQHF. CDR3 in DNA: TGTGCCAGCAGCTTAGGAGATCAGCCCCAGCATTTT. This chain links TRBV7-8 with TRBJ1-5; D unresolved. The length of the CDR3 is 12 residues. Between the trimmed V and J ends, which lost 1 base and 5 bases, there was a span of 3 bases. CDR1 SGHVS and CDR2 FQNEAQ come from the germline V gene.

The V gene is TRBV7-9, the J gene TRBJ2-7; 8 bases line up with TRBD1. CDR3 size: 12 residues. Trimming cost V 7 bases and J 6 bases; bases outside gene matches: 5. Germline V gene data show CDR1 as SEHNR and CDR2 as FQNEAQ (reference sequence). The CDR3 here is CASTIDRGEQYF. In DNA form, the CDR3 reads TGTGCCAGCACCATAGACAGGGGCGAGCAGTACTTC.

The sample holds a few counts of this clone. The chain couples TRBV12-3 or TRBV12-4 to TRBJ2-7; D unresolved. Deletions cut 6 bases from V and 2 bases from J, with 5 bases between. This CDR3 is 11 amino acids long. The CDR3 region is CASRQTYEQYF. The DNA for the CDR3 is TGTGCCAGCAGACAAACCTACGAGCAGTACTTC.

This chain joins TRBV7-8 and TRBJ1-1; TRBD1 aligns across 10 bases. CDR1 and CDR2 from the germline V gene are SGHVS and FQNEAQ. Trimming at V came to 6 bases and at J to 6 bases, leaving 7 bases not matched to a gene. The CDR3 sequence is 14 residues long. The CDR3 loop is CASRTGGVGAEAFF. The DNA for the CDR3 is TGTGCCAGCAGGACAGGGGGCGTGGGGGCTGAAGCTTTCTTT.

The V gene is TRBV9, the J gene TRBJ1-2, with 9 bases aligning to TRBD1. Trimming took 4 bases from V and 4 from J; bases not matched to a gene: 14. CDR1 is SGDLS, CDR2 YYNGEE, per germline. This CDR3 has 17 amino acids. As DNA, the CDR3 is TGTGCCAGCAGCATAAATTCAGGGACAGGGCACACCTATGGCTACACCTTC. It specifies CASSINSGTGHTYGYTF.

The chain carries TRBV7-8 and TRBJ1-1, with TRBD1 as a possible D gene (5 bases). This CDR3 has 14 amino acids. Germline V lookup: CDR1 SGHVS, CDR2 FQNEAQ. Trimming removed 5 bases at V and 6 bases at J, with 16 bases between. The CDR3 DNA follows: TGTGCCAGCAGCCAAGGCGGGGGAGACCCTGAAGCTTTCTTT. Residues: CASSQGGGDPEAFF. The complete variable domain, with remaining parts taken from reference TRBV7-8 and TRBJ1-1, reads GAGVSQSPRYKVAKRGQDVALRCDPISGHVSLFWYQQALGQGPEFLTYFQNEAQLDKSGLPSDRFFAERPEGSVSTLKIQRTQQEDSAVYLCASSQGGGDPEAFFGQGTRLTVV.

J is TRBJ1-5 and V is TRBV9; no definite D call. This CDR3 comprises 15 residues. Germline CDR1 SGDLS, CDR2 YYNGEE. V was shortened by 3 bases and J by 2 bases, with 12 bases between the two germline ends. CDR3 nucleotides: TGTGCCAGCAGCGAGGACGGGGTGGGCAATCAGCCCCAGCATTTT. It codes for CASSEDGVGNQPQHF.

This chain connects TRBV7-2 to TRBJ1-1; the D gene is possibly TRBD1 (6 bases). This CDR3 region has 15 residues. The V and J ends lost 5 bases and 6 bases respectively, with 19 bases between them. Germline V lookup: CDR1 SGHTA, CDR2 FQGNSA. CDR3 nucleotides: TGTGCCAGCAGCATCCAGCACAGGGAGGGAGCTGAAGCTTTCTTT. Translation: CASSIQHREGAEAFF.

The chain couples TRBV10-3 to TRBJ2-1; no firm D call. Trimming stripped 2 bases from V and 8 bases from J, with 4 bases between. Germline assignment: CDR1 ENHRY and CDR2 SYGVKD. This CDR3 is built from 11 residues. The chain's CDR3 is CAISENYEQFF. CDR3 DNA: TGTGCCATCAGTGAGAACTATGAGCAGTTCTTC.

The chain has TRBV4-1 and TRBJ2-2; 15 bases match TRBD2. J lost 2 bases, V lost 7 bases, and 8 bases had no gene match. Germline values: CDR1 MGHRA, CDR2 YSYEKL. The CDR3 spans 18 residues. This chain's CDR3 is CASTEGTSGGINTGELFF. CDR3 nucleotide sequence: TGCGCCAGCACAGAGGGGACTAGCGGGGGGATAAACACCGGGGAGCTGTTTTTT.

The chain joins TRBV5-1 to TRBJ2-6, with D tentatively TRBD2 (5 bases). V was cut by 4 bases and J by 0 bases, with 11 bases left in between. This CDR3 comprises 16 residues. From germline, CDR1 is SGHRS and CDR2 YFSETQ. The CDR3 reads CASSKGGASGANVLTF. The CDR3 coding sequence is TGCGCCAGCAGCAAAGGAGGCGCCTCTGGGGCCAACGTCCTGACTTTC.